These 18 T cell receptor beta chains originate from one sample sequenced in a study of blood T cell repertoires in COVID-19. Sequencing used immunoSEQ multiplex PCR; TCRdb keeps in-frame clones, though not all of them. The sample has around 300,000 clones, approximately 88% seen once. Sequenced material: peripheral blood. Source of these receptors: a man aged 18 to 29 with active or convalescent COVID-19.

Written as DNA, the CDR3 is TGCGCCAGCAGCAGTGGCGATACGCAGTATTTT. Protein sequence: CASSSGDTQYF. This chain uses TRBV10-1 with TRBJ2-3; no definite D call. Germline V lookup: CDR1 WNHNN, CDR2 SYGVQD (reference sequence). Between the trimmed V and J ends, which lost 6 bases and 6 bases, there was a span of 7 bases. The CDR3 is 11 residues long.

DNA for the CDR3: TGCGCCAGCACAAGACAGGGAAACACTGAAGCTTTCTTT. Amino acids: CASTRQGNTEAFF. The rearrangement uses TRBV10-1 and TRBJ1-1; 7 bases map to TRBD1. Trimming took 7 bases from V and 2 from J; bases not matched to a gene: 4. This CDR3 has 13 residues. Germline values: CDR1 WNHNN, CDR2 SYGVQD (reference sequence).

With respect to this clone: An end of the junction does not agree with germline; a read error may underlie this. This chain connects TRBV7-2 to TRBJ1-2; a weak D match, TRBD1 (6 bases). Per germline, CDR1 SGHTA and CDR2 FQGNSA. The CDR3 sequence is 15 residues long. CDR3 DNA: TGTGCCAGCGGCTTTCCCAGGGGTTCGAACTATGGCTACACCTTC. Translating gives CASGFPRGSNYGYTF. The full variable domain, with the rest looked up from reference TRBV7-2 and TRBJ1-2, is GAGVSQSPSNKVTEKGKDVELRCDPISGHTALYWYRQSLGQGLEFLIYFQGNSAPDKSGLPSDRFSAERTGGSVSTLTIQRTQQEDSAVYLCASGFPRGSNYGYTFGSGTRLTVV.

V usage is TRBV19 and J usage is TRBJ2-7, with 7 bases aligning to TRBD1. The CDR3 runs to 12 residues. V lost 9 bases and J lost 2; bases outside the gene matches: 4. Germline loops: CDR1 LNHDA, CDR2 SQIVND (reference sequence). The CDR3 here is CASGDSTYEQYF. The CDR3 DNA is TGTGCCAGCGGGGACAGCACCTACGAGCAGTACTTC.

V is TRBV6-6 and J is TRBJ2-7, with 8 bases fitting TRBD2. Germline CDR1 and CDR2: MNHNY and SVGAGI (reference sequence). The CDR3 covers 16 residues. V lost 6 bases, J lost 0 bases, and 10 bases stayed unmatched. The CDR3 is CASSRQAGVNSYEQYF. The CDR3 DNA is TGTGCCAGCAGCAGGCAAGCGGGGGTTAACTCCTACGAGCAGTACTTC.

The V and J genes are TRBV18 and TRBJ1-4; D is perhaps TRBD1 (5 bases). The germline V gene encodes CDR1 KGHSH and CDR2 LQKENI. With 2 bases removed from V and 5 bases from J, the gap between germline ends came to 12 bases. This CDR3 contains 15 residues. The DNA of the CDR3 is TGTGCCAGCTCACCAGCCGGGGCGGGGAATGAAAAACTGTTTTTT. Translated: CASSPAGAGNEKLFF.

The CDR3 is CASSTGSSYEQYF. For the CDR3, the DNA is TGCGCCAGCAGTACAGGGAGCTCCTACGAGCAGTACTTC. The chain couples TRBV10-2 to TRBJ2-7; a weak D match, TRBD1 (6 bases). Trimming removed 5 bases at V and 0 bases at J, with 8 bases between. Germline assignment: CDR1 WSHSY and CDR2 SAAADI. The CDR3 loop spans 13 amino acids.

This chain connects TRBV20-1 to TRBJ2-3, with D hard to call. The germline V gene encodes CDR1 DFQATT and CDR2 SNEGSKA (reference sequence). This CDR3 region has 11 residues. V was pared by 2 bases and J by 6 bases, with 6 bases between. The chain's CDR3 is CSARFGDTQYF. In nucleotides, the CDR3 is TGCAGTGCTAGATTCGGGGATACGCAGTATTTT.

This chain joins TRBV11-3 and TRBJ2-5; TRBD2 aligns across 15 bases. With 4 bases clipped from V and 5 bases from J, the junction kept 8 bases outside the gene matches. This CDR3 comprises 17 residues. The germline V gene encodes CDR1 SGHNT and CDR2 YENEEA. CDR3 region: CASSSGTSGGHLETQYF. The CDR3 DNA reads TGTGCCAGCAGCTCTGGGACTAGCGGGGGGCACCTCGAGACCCAGTACTTC. The whole variable domain, remainder taken from reference TRBV11-3 and TRBJ2-5, is EAGVVQSPRYKIIEKKQPVAFWCNPISGHNTLYWYLQNLGQGPELLIRYENEEAVDDSQLPKDRFSAERLKGVDSTLKIQPAELGDSAVYLCASSSGTSGGHLETQYFGPGTRLLVL.

The V gene is TRBV5-4, the J gene TRBJ2-3; 11 bases fit TRBD2. After removal of 3 bases from V and 4 bases from J, the junction contained 7 bases not matched to a gene. CDR3 length: 16 amino acids. The V gene's germline CDR1 is SGHNT and CDR2 YYREEE (reference sequence). CDR3 nucleotides: TGTGCCAGCAGCTCCTTTATAGCGGGGGGGCCAGATACGCAGTATTTT. Protein product: CASSSFIAGGPDTQYF.

V and J are TRBV2 and TRBJ1-1; TRBD1 might be the D (6 bases). Trimming stripped 10 bases from V and 6 bases from J, with 18 bases between. The germline V gene encodes CDR1 SNHLY and CDR2 FYNNEI. This CDR3 is 13 amino acids long. The CDR3 region is CATQGGSNAEAFF. CDR3 bases: TGTGCCACACAGGGTGGGAGTAACGCTGAAGCTTTCTTT. The full variable domain, in which reference TRBV2 and TRBJ1-1 provide the parts outside the CDR3, is EPEVTQTPSHQVTQMGQEVILRCVPISNHLYFYWYRQILGQKVEFLVSFYNNEISEKSEIFDDQFSVERPDGSNFTLKIRSTKLEDSAMYFCATQGGSNAEAFFGQGTRLTVV.

Regarding this clone: The same CDR3 is also encoded by other DNA sequences in this sample. The V and J genes are TRBV15 and TRBJ1-2, with TRBD1 identical over 11 bases. With 3 bases clipped from V and 4 bases from J, the junction kept 1 base outside the gene matches. Germline V gene data show CDR1 as LNHNV and CDR2 as YYDKDF (reference sequence). CDR3 length equals 14 residues. CDR3 amino acids: CATSRGTGGYGYTF. The DNA for the CDR3 is TGTGCCACCAGCAGGGGGACAGGGGGCTATGGCTACACCTTC.

This chain links TRBV5-6 with TRBJ1-5; perhaps TRBD1 as D (6 bases). V lost 4 bases, J lost 6 bases, and 11 bases lay in between. This CDR3 spans 13 amino acids. Germline lookup yields CDR1 SGHDT and CDR2 YYEEEE. This CDR3 is CASSAGDRQPQHF. The CDR3 nucleotides are TGTGCCAGCAGCGCAGGGGATCGTCAGCCCCAGCATTTT.

This clone was picked up one time. The chain links TRBV19 to TRBJ2-2; tentatively, D is TRBD1 (5 bases). CDR3 size: 14 residues. The V end lost 8 bases, the J end lost 4 bases, and 14 bases lay between the germline ends. The germline gives CDR1 LNHDA, CDR2 SQIVND (reference sequence). CDR3 nucleotide sequence: TGTGCCAGTTTCGGACAAGCCGCCACCGGGGAGCTGTTTTTT. Protein product: CASFGQAATGELFF.

The chain combines TRBV27 with TRBJ2-1, with D hard to call. The CDR3 sequence is 13 residues long. The V and J ends lost 5 bases and 3 bases respectively, with 8 bases between them. The germline V gene encodes CDR1 MNHEY and CDR2 SMNVEV (reference sequence). CDR3 sequence (DNA): TGTGCCAGCAGTCTCACACACTACAATGAGCAGTTCTTC. This sequence encodes CASSLTHYNEQFF.

This clone was counted a single time. The rearrangement uses TRBV6-5 and TRBJ1-2; 7 positions match TRBD1. This CDR3 comprises 16 residues. Germline CDR1 is MNHEY and CDR2 is SVGAGI. After removal of 3 bases from V and 4 bases from J, the junction contained 11 bases not matched to a gene. The CDR3 sequence: CASSYDRVLFRYGYTF. CDR3 nucleotide sequence: TGTGCCAGCAGTTATGACAGGGTCCTGTTCCGCTATGGCTACACCTTC.

V usage is TRBV10-1 and J usage is TRBJ1-6, with D unresolved. There are 14 residues in the CDR3. V shed 6 bases and J shed 6 bases, with 12 bases lying between them. Germline V gene lookup returns CDR1 WNHNN and CDR2 SYGVQD (reference sequence). The CDR3 spells CASRSSEGNSPLHF. The DNA of the CDR3 is TGCGCCAGCAGATCTAGCGAGGGTAATTCACCCCTCCACTTT.

This clone was seen a handful of times. The J gene is TRBJ1-1, the V gene TRBV11-2; perhaps TRBD1 as D (6 bases). CDR3 length equals 11 residues. V was shortened by 2 bases and J by 8 bases, with 6 bases between the two germline ends. Germline V CDR1 and CDR2: SGHAT, FQNNGV. Written as DNA, the CDR3 is TGTGCCAGCAGCTTAACAGGGGAAGCTTTCTTT. It is translated as CASSLTGEAFF.